The T cell receptor (beta chain) described here comes from a study of T cells after yellow fever vaccination. The 5'RACE template-switching step produced TCR cDNA and added a universal primer site and UMIs. TCRdb re-called the 5' RACE reads through MiXCR, storing one row per CDR3 protein. The sample has 90,000 to 150,000 distinct CDR3 sequences, about 7.8% seen once; the top ten hold 2.5% to 3%. This clonotype was recorded at least ten times. The CDR3 spans 13 residues. The germline V and J ends were trimmed by 0 bases and 4 bases, with 3 bases remaining between them. Per germline, CDR1 LGHNA and CDR2 YSLEER.

This chain links TRBV4-3 with TRBJ1-4; D unresolved. Material: CD4+ T cells sorted from PBMCs, obtained more than 40 days after the first yellow fever vaccination. This TCR derives from a man younger than 35 who received the YFV17D yellow fever vaccine. Here the CDR3 DNA reads TGCGCCAGCAGCCAAGATTTTAATGAAAAACTGTTTTTT. Translated: CASSQDFNEKLFF.